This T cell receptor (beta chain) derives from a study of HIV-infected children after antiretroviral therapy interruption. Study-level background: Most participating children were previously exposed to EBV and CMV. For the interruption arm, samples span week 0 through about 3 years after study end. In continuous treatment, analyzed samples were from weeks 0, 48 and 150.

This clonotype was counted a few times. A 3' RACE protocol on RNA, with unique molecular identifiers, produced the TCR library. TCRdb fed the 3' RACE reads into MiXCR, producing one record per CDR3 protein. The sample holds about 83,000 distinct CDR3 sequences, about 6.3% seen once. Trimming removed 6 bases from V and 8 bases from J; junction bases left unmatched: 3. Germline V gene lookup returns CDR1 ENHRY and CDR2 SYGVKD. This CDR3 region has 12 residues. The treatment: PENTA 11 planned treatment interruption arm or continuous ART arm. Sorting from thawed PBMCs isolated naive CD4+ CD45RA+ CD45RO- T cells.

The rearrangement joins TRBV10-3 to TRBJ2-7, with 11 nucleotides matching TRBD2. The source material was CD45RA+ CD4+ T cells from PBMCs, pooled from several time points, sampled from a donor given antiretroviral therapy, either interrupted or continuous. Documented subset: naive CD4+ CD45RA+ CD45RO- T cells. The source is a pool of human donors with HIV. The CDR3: CAIRGTSGKQYF. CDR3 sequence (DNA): TGTGCCATCAGGGGGACTAGCGGTAAGCAGTACTTC.